What follows is one TCR beta chain and its context. Its binding antigen is unknown. The sample holds no much larger clone one base away, and base qualities are not on file. The data originate from a study of radiotherapy plus CTLA-4 blockade in lung cancer (dated by TCRdb to the late 2010s). For the wider study: Objective responses were observed in 18% of enrolled patients, and disease control was achieved in roughly 30%.

V ends up 4 bases short and J 0 bases short, with an unmatched junction base count of 9. CDR3 length: 16 amino acids, cysteine to phenylalanine. The entry retains the CDR3 DNA only, 48 bases that are in frame from base 1. CDR1 is given as SGDLS and CDR2 as YYNGEE, both from the germline V gene. The library was produced with the immunoSEQ multiplex PCR assay. Imported from immuneACCESS, the table was reduced by TCRdb to in-frame sequences with V and J called. These copies leave out some clones; in studies compared against another copy, an unresolved V gene accounts for under half, and the cause of the remainder is not known. The sample contains more than 90,000 clones, 88% of them found a single time. The ten largest make up approximately 4.9% of the sample. Paper-wide results and their limitations: Early dynamic changes in blood T cell clones, together with increased serum interferon-beta after radiation, were reported as the strongest predictors of response. After treatment with radiotherapy and ipilimumab, TCR clones that originated in tumors expanded in peripheral blood.

The study tested focal radiation therapy combined with CTLA-4 blockade (ipilimumab) in patients with chemo-refractory metastatic non-small-cell lung cancer. This receptor was identified in a human donor with non-small cell lung cancer that progressed on radiotherapy plus ipilimumab. The chain is assembled from TRBV9 and TRBJ1-1; 7 nucleotides in the junction match TRBD1. Material: peripheral blood, obtained from a patient treated with radiotherapy plus ipilimumab. The CDR3 protein is CASSPGTDRMNTEAFF. The nucleotide sequence is given as TGTGCCAGCAGCCCCGGGACAGACAGAATGAACACTGAAGCTTTCTTT.